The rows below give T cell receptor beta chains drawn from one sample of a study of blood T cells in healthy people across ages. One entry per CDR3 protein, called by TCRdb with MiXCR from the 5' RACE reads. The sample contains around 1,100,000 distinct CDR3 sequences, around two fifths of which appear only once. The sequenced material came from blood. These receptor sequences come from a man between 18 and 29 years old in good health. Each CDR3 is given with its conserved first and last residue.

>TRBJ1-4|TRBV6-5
CASSYSPKKKLFF
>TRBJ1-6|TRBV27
CASSLAIPGPPHF
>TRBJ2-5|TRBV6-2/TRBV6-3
CASSTHEGLQETQYF
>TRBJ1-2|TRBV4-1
CASTPTGYYGYTF
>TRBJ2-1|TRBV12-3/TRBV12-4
CASSALGEQFF
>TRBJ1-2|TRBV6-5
CASRVGGTANYGYTF
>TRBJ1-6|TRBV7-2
CASSLAGAGNSPLHF
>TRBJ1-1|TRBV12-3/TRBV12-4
CASSLPGPGTEAFF
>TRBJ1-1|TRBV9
CASRDGRGEAFF
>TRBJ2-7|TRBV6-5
CASSDRDSNEQYF
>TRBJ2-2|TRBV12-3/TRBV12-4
CASRKNTGGRNTGELFF
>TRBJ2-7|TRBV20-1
CSVNTGDRFYEQYF
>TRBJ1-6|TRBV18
CASSPLSGNSGSPLHF
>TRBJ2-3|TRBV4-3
CASSQDVTRTDTQYF
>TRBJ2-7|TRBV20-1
CSATQATGYEQYF
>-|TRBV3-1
CASSQPSQRGPYNEQYF
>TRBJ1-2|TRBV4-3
CASSGQLNYGYTF
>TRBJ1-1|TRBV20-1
CSARDLGQLAFF
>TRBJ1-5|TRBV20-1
CSARDLLNASNQPQHF
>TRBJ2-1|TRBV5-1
CASSLTDAHEQFF
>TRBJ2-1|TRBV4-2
CASSPEGSPYNEQFF
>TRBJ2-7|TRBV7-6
CASSLAPDPSYEQYF
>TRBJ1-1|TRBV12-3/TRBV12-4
CASSSRRGRLGNTEAFF
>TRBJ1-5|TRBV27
CASSVRQYQPQHF
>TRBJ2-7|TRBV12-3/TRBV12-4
CTSSSVFSAGSYEQYF
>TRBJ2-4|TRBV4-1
CASSPSREWEMNGDIQYF
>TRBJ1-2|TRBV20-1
CSALTRGRNGHTF
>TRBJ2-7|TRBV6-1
CASSEGGAIGEQYF
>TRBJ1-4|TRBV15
CATSRDLGVTTGFRGRNEKLFF
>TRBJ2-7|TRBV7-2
CASSLVAGDHYEQYF
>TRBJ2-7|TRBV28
CASQGAVSYEQYF
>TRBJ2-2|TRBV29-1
CSVRRGRGTGELFF
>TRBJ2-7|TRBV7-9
CASSSRGSGGPISYEQYF
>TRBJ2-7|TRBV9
CASSVGRDFYEQYF